A single sample is the source of the 3 T cell receptor beta chains below, sequenced in a study of cytomegalovirus exposure and HLA in healthy donors. PCR primers comprised 60 Vbeta and 13 Jbeta primers. The data were produced by immunoSEQ multiplex PCR, yet TCRdb's version contains in-frame clones alone and is incomplete. The profile covers tens of thousands of clones, with 55% to 75% appearing a single time and 12% taken by the ten largest. The source material was PBMCs. The receptors shown here come from a woman aged 40 to 50 in good health and CMV-seropositive.

The chain is built from TRBV5-6 and TRBJ1-4; 8 bases fit TRBD1. V lost 0 bases and J lost 2; bases outside the gene matches: 9. The CDR3 length is 18 residues. The germline V gene encodes CDR1 SGHDT and CDR2 YYEEEE. As DNA, the CDR3 is TGTGCCAGCAGCTTGGAGGGGGCACAGGGGGTGACTAATGAAAAACTGTTTTTT. It specifies CASSLEGAQGVTNEKLFF.

The chain recombines TRBV28 with TRBJ2-7; 11 bases fit TRBD2. CDR1 MDHEN and CDR2 SYDVKM come from the germline V gene. The CDR3 loop spans 16 amino acids. Losses at the gene ends were 5 bases for V and 6 bases for J; bases not matched to a gene: 12. CDR3 DNA: TGTGCCAGCAGTCAGCTAGCGGGGGGCCATCTATCCGAGCAGTACTTC. This encodes CASSQLAGGHLSEQYF.

The chain has TRBV14 and TRBJ2-7, with 9 bases matching TRBD1. There are 18 residues in the CDR3. V dropped 0 bases and J dropped 5; count of bases not matched to a gene: 14. CDR1 is SGHDN, CDR2 FVKESK, per germline. The CDR3 bases are TGTGCCAGCAGCCAAGATCGAATCGGGACAGGGCCCTCACACGAGCAGTACTTC. Translating it yields CASSQDRIGTGPSHEQYF.